Following are 4 T cell receptor beta chains from one sample sequenced in a study of shared clonotypes between healthy human individuals. The repertoire was sequenced with immunoSEQ multiplex PCR; TCRdb's copy has only in-frame clones and lacks some. Of 2 million to 2.5 million clones in the sample, 80% to 95% were seen once. Sequenced input: naive CD4+ T cells from PBMCs. Subset denoted: CD45RA+ positively selected. The origin of the receptors is a man aged 18 to 35 in good health. Some clones in this sample may be carry-over from other donors' samples.

V is TRBV7-3 and J is TRBJ2-3, with 12 bases lining up with TRBD1. V dropped 3 bases and J dropped 7; count of bases not matched to a gene: 11. CDR1 is SGHTA and CDR2 is FQGTGA in the germline V gene. The CDR3 is 17 amino acids. The CDR3 nucleotides are TGTGCCAGCAGCTTTTTGTCGGGACAGGGGGCAAGAAATACGCAGTATTTT. Translated, it gives CASSFLSGQGARNTQYF.

The rearrangement uses TRBV28 and TRBJ2-1, with TRBD2 as a possible D gene (5 bases). Germline assignment: CDR1 MDHEN and CDR2 SYDVKM. Trimming pared 2 bases from V and 7 bases from J, leaving 18 bases between. The CDR3 sequence is 16 residues long. This chain's CDR3 is CASSLNVLVRGNEQFF. The CDR3 region has the DNA TGTGCCAGCAGTTTAAATGTCCTAGTTAGAGGGAATGAGCAGTTCTTC.

The chain employs TRBV5-1 and TRBJ2-7, with a possible D match to TRBD2 (6 bases). The germline V and J ends were trimmed by 4 bases and 4 bases, with 12 bases remaining between them. CDR3 length equals 13 residues. The V gene's germline CDR1 is SGHRS and CDR2 YFSETQ. As DNA, the CDR3 is TGCGCCAGCAGCCAGGGACTTCAGTACGAGCAGTACTTC. This codes for CASSQGLQYEQYF. The full variable domain, its missing parts supplied by reference TRBV5-1 and TRBJ2-7, is KAGVTQTPRYLIKTRGQQVTLSCSPISGHRSVSWYQQTPGQGLQFLFEYFSETQRNKGNFPGRFSGRQFSNSRSEMNVSTLELGDSALYLCASSQGLQYEQYFGPGTRLTVT.

V gene TRBV5-1 combines with J gene TRBJ2-5; 8 nucleotides match TRBD1. Looked up from germline, CDR1 is SGHRS and CDR2 is YFSETQ. This CDR3 spans 15 amino acids. V shed 4 bases and J 3 bases; nucleotides not matched to a gene: 8. The CDR3 sequence is CASSVDRGVEETQYF. As DNA, the CDR3 is TGCGCCAGCAGCGTAGACAGGGGAGTAGAAGAGACCCAGTACTTC.